Presented here are 3 T cell receptor beta chains from one specimen sequenced in a study of T cell responses to AZD1222 COVID-19 vaccine. The repertoire was sequenced with immunoSEQ multiplex PCR; TCRdb's copy has only in-frame clones and lacks some. Among 90,000 to 150,000 clones listed, around 86% were seen once. The source material was peripheral blood, sampled on day 0 of AZD1222 vaccination. Source of these receptors: an adult in good health.

This rearrangement joins TRBV28 to TRBJ1-1; 8 bases line up with TRBD1. Looked up from germline, CDR1 is MDHEN and CDR2 is SYDVKM. This CDR3 is built from 10 residues. V dropped 6 bases and J dropped 12; count of bases not matched to a gene: 3. The CDR3 here is CASSRTGSFF. CDR3 DNA sequence: TGTGCCAGCAGCAGGACAGGGTCTTTCTTT.

This chain links TRBV6-5 with TRBJ1-1; TRBD1 matches 8 bases. Germline loops: CDR1 MNHEY, CDR2 SVGAGI. V lost 7 bases to trimming and J lost 5 bases; unmatched junction nucleotides: 6. The CDR3 has 13 residues. As DNA, the CDR3 is TGTGCCAGCAAGCAGGACAGGGTTACTGAAGCTTTCTTT. Its protein is CASKQDRVTEAFF.

This chain links TRBV15 with TRBJ2-2; 8 nucleotides line up with TRBD1. Per the germline V gene, CDR1 is LNHNV and CDR2 is YYDKDF (reference sequence). After removal of 2 bases from V and 1 base from J, the junction contained 6 bases not matched to a gene. This CDR3 is 17 amino acids long. The CDR3 is CATSRRAGTGNTGELFF. DNA of the CDR3: TGTGCCACCAGCAGACGTGCCGGGACAGGGAACACCGGGGAGCTGTTTTTT.